This T cell receptor (beta chain) was observed in a study of a mutant IDH1 vaccine in newly diagnosed glioma. Overall study: Patients had received radiotherapy, temozolomide, or both previously, most receiving both.

Sequenced by immunoSEQ multiplex PCR; TCRdb stores in-frame clones only, minus some. The data hold around 32,000 clones, with roughly 78% observed a single time. This CDR3 region has 15 residues. Trimming left V 8 bases short and J 3 bases short, with 16 bases between. Time point noted: week 35, safety follow-up. Every single dose of the vaccine, 300 ug of mutant IDH1 20-mer peptide, came with topical imiquimod. This clone was counted a single time. Its target is not known. Sequencing used PBMCs, obtained from a glioma patient whose treatment included an IDH1 peptide vaccine. The TCR comes from a man in his forties with glioma. Some clones in this sample may be carry-over from other donors' samples. J is TRBJ1-4 and V is TRBV23-1, with D possibly matching TRBD1 (5 bases). TRBV23-1 has ORF status, its function being uncertain. CDR3: CASGARGAANEKLFF. CDR3 nucleotides: TGCGCCAGCGGAGCTCGAGGGGCGGCTAATGAAAAACTGTTTTTT.